These 32 T cell receptor beta chains came from one sample sequenced in a study of cytomegalovirus exposure and HLA in healthy donors. Primers: 60 Vbeta forward and 13 Jbeta reverse. The data were produced by immunoSEQ multiplex PCR, yet TCRdb's version contains in-frame clones alone and is incomplete. The sample contains approximately 90,000 clones, 85% of which appear only once. The sample consisted of PBMCs. The source of these receptors is a man aged 35 to 55 in good health and CMV-seropositive.

This chain joins TRBV5-1 and TRBJ2-6; TRBD1 matches at 7 bases. V was clipped by 1 base and J by 0 bases; unmatched bases: 7. Germline V lookup: CDR1 SGHRS, CDR2 YFSETQ. The CDR3 covers 18 residues. The CDR3 region is CASSLRTGEASGANVLTF. The CDR3 coding sequence is TGCGCCAGCAGCTTGCGAACAGGGGAAGCCTCTGGGGCCAACGTCCTGACTTTC.

V gene TRBV18 combines with J gene TRBJ2-5; 9 bases map to TRBD1. CDR1 and CDR2 (germline): KGHSH, LQKENI. V gave up 5 bases and J gave up 5 bases; unmatched junction bases: 6. This CDR3 is built from 14 residues. The CDR3 protein is CASSSDRGLETQYF. CDR3 DNA: TGTGCCAGCTCATCGGACAGGGGTCTCGAGACCCAGTACTTC.

The CDR3 loop reads CASIPGVSYNSPLHF. Written as DNA, the CDR3 is TGTGCCAGCATTCCAGGGGTCTCCTATAATTCACCCCTCCACTTT. The chain carries TRBV28 and TRBJ1-6; weak D call: TRBD1 (6 bases). V lost 7 bases to trimming and J lost 0 bases, with 10 bases between them. CDR3 length: 15 amino acids. Per germline, CDR1 MDHEN and CDR2 SYDVKM.

The CDR3 region has the DNA TGTGCCAGCAGCGTAGCTCGGGGGCAAGCGGGAAACACCGGGGAGCTGTTTTTT. Encoded protein: CASSVARGQAGNTGELFF. The chain carries TRBV9 and TRBJ2-2; D is perhaps TRBD2 (7 bases). Trimming stripped 0 bases from V and 2 bases from J, with 17 bases between. CDR3 length equals 18 residues. The germline V gene has CDR1 SGDLS and CDR2 YYNGEE.

This clone was picked up a small number of times. This sequence joins TRBV25-1 and TRBJ2-3, with D perhaps TRBD1 (7 bases). V lost 3 bases to trimming and J lost 4 bases, with 20 bases between them. This CDR3 is built from 17 residues. CDR1 is MGHDK, CDR2 SYGVNS, per germline. CDR3 sequence reads: CASSDPTGLRGADTQYF. CDR3 sequence (DNA): TGTGCCAGCAGTGATCCCACGGGACTCAGGGGGGCAGATACGCAGTATTTT.

The chain uses TRBV18 and TRBJ2-3; 10 bases are shared with TRBD2. Germline CDR1 is KGHSH and CDR2 is LQKENI. The V segment lost 6 bases and the J segment 1 base; nucleotides outside the gene matches: 4. The CDR3 has 15 amino acids. CDR3 sequence: CASSPGTSGTDTQYF. The CDR3 DNA follows: TGTGCCAGCTCCCCCGGGACTAGCGGCACAGATACGCAGTATTTT.

This clone was seen a few times. J is TRBJ2-5 and V is TRBV5-1, with 7 bases that match TRBD1. CDR1 SGHRS and CDR2 YFSETQ come from the germline V gene. The CDR3 spans 13 residues. V gave up 0 bases and J gave up 4 bases; unmatched junction bases: 0. CDR3: CASSLDRGETQYF. CDR3 DNA: TGCGCCAGCAGCTTGGACAGGGGAGAGACCCAGTACTTC.

J is TRBJ2-5 and V is TRBV7-9; 7 nucleotides match TRBD1. The CDR3 is made up of 14 amino acids. V shed 6 bases and J 4 bases; nucleotides not matched to a gene: 8. Germline V gene data show CDR1 as SEHNR and CDR2 as FQNEAQ (reference sequence). The CDR3 reads CASSPGTVGETQYF. The CDR3 region has the DNA TGTGCCAGCAGTCCCGGGACAGTGGGAGAGACCCAGTACTTC.

This rearrangement joins TRBV4-1 to TRBJ1-3, with 8 bases lining up with TRBD1. The CDR3 totals 18 residues. V shed 0 bases, J shed 2 bases, and the junction held 9 bases outside the gene matches. In germline, CDR1 is MGHRA, CDR2 YSYEKL. CDR3 nucleotides: TGCGCCAGCAGCCAAGATAGGGCAGGGGGCTCCACTGGAAACACCATATATTTT. Residues: CASSQDRAGGSTGNTIYF.

The chain has TRBV28 and TRBJ2-5; 12 nucleotides match TRBD2. V was clipped by 6 bases and J by 6 bases; unmatched bases: 8. The CDR3 covers 15 residues. Germline assignment: CDR1 MDHEN and CDR2 SYDVKM. Here the CDR3 reads CASSTLAGGPKTQYF. The CDR3 nucleotides are TGTGCCAGCAGCACCCTAGCGGGAGGGCCAAAGACCCAGTACTTC.

This clone has more than one count but fewer than ten. The chain combines TRBV11-2 with TRBJ2-7; 9 bases are shared with TRBD1. This CDR3 has 15 residues. The trim removed 1 base at V and 6 bases at J, leaving 7 bases unmatched. CDR1 and CDR2 (germline): SGHAT, FQNNGV. CDR3 protein: CASSLGGTGFAEQYF. Here the CDR3 DNA reads TGTGCCAGCAGCTTAGGTGGGACAGGGTTCGCCGAGCAGTACTTC. The full variable domain, completed using reference TRBV11-2 and TRBJ2-7, is EAGVAQSPRYKIIEKRQSVAFWCNPISGHATLYWYQQILGQGPKLLIQFQNNGVVDDSQLPKDRFSAERLKGVDSTLKIQPAKLEDSAVYLCASSLGGTGFAEQYFGPGTRLTVT.

The chain is built from TRBV2 and TRBJ2-5, with D possibly being TRBD1 (6 bases). The CDR3 is 12 amino acids. The V end was cut by 5 bases, the J end by 4 bases, with 8 bases between. Germline V gives CDR1 SNHLY, CDR2 FYNNEI. CDR3 loop: CASSHRVETQYF. The CDR3 bases are TGTGCCAGCAGTCACAGGGTAGAGACCCAGTACTTC. Variable domain in full (rest from reference TRBV2 and TRBJ2-5): EPEVTQTPSHQVTQMGQEVILRCVPISNHLYFYWYRQILGQKVEFLVSFYNNEISEKSEIFDDQFSVERPDGSNFTLKIRSTKLEDSAMYFCASSHRVETQYFGPGTRLLVL.

The chain is built from TRBV14 and TRBJ1-1; the D is unclear. CDR1 SGHDN and CDR2 FVKESK come from the germline V gene. The CDR3 has 13 amino acids. Trimming took off 4 bases at V and 4 bases at J, with 10 bases between the two ends. CDR3 protein: CASSPGKSTEAFF. The CDR3 region has the DNA TGTGCCAGCAGCCCAGGTAAATCCACTGAAGCTTTCTTT.

The V and J genes are TRBV4-1 and TRBJ1-5; 9 bases fit TRBD1. The V and J ends lost 3 bases and 4 bases, in that order; junction bases with no gene match: 1. CDR1 is MGHRA and CDR2 is YSYEKL in the germline V gene. The CDR3 spans 14 residues. The CDR3 loop reads CASSQTGGNQPQHF. CDR3 coding DNA: TGCGCCAGCAGCCAGACAGGGGGAAATCAGCCCCAGCATTTT.

The chain links TRBV28 to TRBJ1-5; a possible D gene is TRBD1 (6 bases). CDR3 length equals 14 residues. Trimming removed 5 bases from V and 4 bases from J, with 12 bases in between. Looked up from germline, CDR1 is MDHEN and CDR2 is SYDVKM. The CDR3 sequence: CASSPGTPNQPQHF. The CDR3, as DNA: TGTGCCAGCAGTCCCGGGACACCAAATCAGCCCCAGCATTTT.

The chain uses TRBV15 and TRBJ1-4; 7 positions match TRBD1. The CDR3 extends over 16 amino acids. V dropped 4 bases and J dropped 8; count of bases not matched to a gene: 13. Germline V gene sequence: CDR1 LNHNV, CDR2 YYDKDF (reference sequence). The DNA for the CDR3 is TGTGCCACCAGCATTGTTAAGACAGGGCGGTCGGAAAAACTGTTTTTT. Translating it yields CATSIVKTGRSEKLFF.

This clone was recorded only once. The chain links TRBV7-9 to TRBJ2-1; the match to TRBD1 covers 10 bases. The J segment lost 5 bases and the V segment lost 5 bases, leaving 6 bases of the junction unmatched. The CDR3 length is 15 residues. The germline gives CDR1 SEHNR, CDR2 FQNEAQ (reference sequence). CDR3 sequence: CASSQQGTGDNEQFF. The CDR3 DNA sequence: TGTGCCAGCAGCCAGCAAGGGACAGGGGACAATGAGCAGTTCTTC.

The rearrangement links TRBV19 to TRBJ2-3; D is uncertain. CDR1 and CDR2 (germline): LNHDA, SQIVND (reference sequence). Trimming pared 3 bases from V and 5 bases from J, leaving 9 bases between. This CDR3 is 13 amino acids long. CDR3 sequence: CASSMLTVDTQYF. The CDR3 bases are TGTGCCAGTAGTATGTTGACTGTAGATACGCAGTATTTT.

This clone was observed once. This chain joins TRBV10-1 and TRBJ1-1; D possibly corresponds to TRBD1 (6 bases). Germline CDR1 is WNHNN and CDR2 is SYGVQD (reference sequence). Trimming shortened V by 3 bases and J by 5 bases, and 13 bases separated the two germline ends. This CDR3 region has 14 residues. CDR3 bases: TGCGCCAGCAGTGAAGGGGGAGATGCTACTGAAGCTTTCTTT. Protein: CASSEGGDATEAFF.

The gene calls are TRBV5-1 and TRBJ1-1; the D gene is possibly TRBD1 (6 bases). CDR1 and CDR2 from the germline V gene are SGHRS and YFSETQ. The CDR3 totals 14 residues. Trimming removed 2 bases at V and 6 bases at J, with 14 bases between. The CDR3 region has the DNA TGCGCCAGCAGCTTACAGGGCGGTGTGGCTGAAGCTTTCTTT. Amino acid sequence: CASSLQGGVAEAFF.

The J gene is TRBJ1-1, the V gene TRBV5-1, with TRBD1 identical over 7 bases. Germline V gene data show CDR1 as SGHRS and CDR2 as YFSETQ. With V trimmed by 3 bases and J by 1 base, 6 bases remained unmatched. The CDR3 has 15 amino acids. CDR3 in amino acids: CASSSGGTANTEAFF. The DNA of the CDR3 is TGCGCCAGCAGCTCAGGGGGGACAGCGAACACTGAAGCTTTCTTT.

The chain carries TRBV27 and TRBJ2-7, with D tentatively TRBD1 (6 bases). The CDR3 spans 15 residues. Germline V gene lookup returns CDR1 MNHEY and CDR2 SMNVEV (reference sequence). V was clipped by 6 bases and J by 7 bases, with 22 bases between them. The CDR3 DNA sequence: TGTGCCAGCAGAGCGCATGACACAGGGACATGGGAGCAGTACTTC. This codes for CASRAHDTGTWEQYF.

The chain combines TRBV4-1 with TRBJ2-1, with TRBD1 matching over 7 bases. From germline, CDR1 is MGHRA and CDR2 YSYEKL. The ends lost 3 bases at V and 4 bases at J; junction bases unmatched: 15. The CDR3 sequence is 18 residues long. The chain's CDR3 is CASSQPKGRQGFYNEQFF. The CDR3 bases are TGCGCCAGCAGCCAGCCAAAGGGGCGACAGGGATTTTACAATGAGCAGTTCTTC.

This chain connects TRBV30 to TRBJ1-6; D is possibly TRBD1 (6 bases). The CDR3 runs 16 residues. The V and J ends lost 2 bases and 4 bases respectively, with 15 bases between them. Germline-derived CDR1 and CDR2 are GTSNPN and SVGIG (reference sequence). The CDR3 DNA reads as TGTGCCTGGAGTACCGCCCGGACAGTTTATAATTCACCCCTCCACTTT. Encoded protein: CAWSTARTVYNSPLHF.

This clone showed up just once. The chain employs TRBV7-3 and TRBJ2-1; possibly TRBD2 for D (6 bases). This CDR3 has 13 amino acids. Germline V gene lookup returns CDR1 SGHTA and CDR2 FQGTGA. Trimming stripped 4 bases from V and 7 bases from J, with 11 bases between. The DNA of the CDR3 is TGTGCCAGCAGCTCGACTGGGGGGAATGAGCAGTTCTTC. Protein sequence: CASSSTGGNEQFF. Looking up the rest from reference TRBV7-3 and TRBJ2-1 gives the full variable domain: GAGVSQTPSNKVTEKGKYVELRCDPISGHTALYWYRQSLGQGPEFLIYFQGTGAADDSGLPNDRFFAVRPEGSVSTLKIQRTERGDSAVYLCASSSTGGNEQFFGPGTRLTVL.

This chain joins TRBV7-9 and TRBJ2-1; 11 bases fit TRBD1. The CDR3 has 15 residues. Germline V CDR1 and CDR2: SEHNR, FQNEAQ (reference sequence). The V and J ends lost 4 bases and 6 bases, in that order; junction bases with no gene match: 5. The CDR3 nucleotides read TGTGCCAGCAGCTCGGACAGGGGGCTTTCCAATGAGCAGTTCTTC. Its protein product is CASSSDRGLSNEQFF.

The chain carries TRBV19 and TRBJ1-1, with 7 bases fitting TRBD1. This CDR3 is 19 amino acids long. Germline trimming cut 8 bases from V and 1 base from J; bases unmatched to any gene: 22. Germline V gives CDR1 LNHDA, CDR2 SQIVND (reference sequence). In DNA, the CDR3 is TGTGCCAGTTCCTTCACAGGGGAGCCCTCCTCAACTCAGAACACTGAAGCTTTCTTT. Residues: CASSFTGEPSSTQNTEAFF.

This clone turned up a few times. The chain joins TRBV2 to TRBJ2-1; tentatively, D is TRBD1 (6 bases). Germline-derived CDR1 and CDR2 are SNHLY and FYNNEI. This CDR3 region has 16 residues. V was shortened by 7 bases and J by 6 bases, with 22 bases between the two germline ends. CDR3 protein: CASTPTGTRSTNEQFF. The CDR3 DNA reads as TGTGCCAGCACCCCAACAGGGACCCGATCTACCAATGAGCAGTTCTTC.

This chain connects TRBV6-1 to TRBJ1-5, with a tentative D call TRBD1 (5 bases). CDR3 length: 14 residues. V was clipped by 4 bases and J by 5 bases, with 12 bases between them. Germline loops: CDR1 MNHNS, CDR2 SASEGT. The CDR3 DNA reads as TGTGCCAGCAGTGCCCAGGGAACCTATCAGCCCCAGCATTTT. Encoded protein: CASSAQGTYQPQHF.

This chain uses TRBV11-3 with TRBJ2-7; 8 nucleotides align to TRBD1. This CDR3 region has 12 residues. J was trimmed by 6 bases and V by 6 bases; bases with no gene match: 4. Looked up from germline, CDR1 is SGHNT and CDR2 is YENEEA. CDR3: CASRDDRGEQYF. The DNA of the CDR3 is TGTGCCAGCAGGGATGACAGGGGCGAGCAGTACTTC.

In DNA, the CDR3 is TGTGCCAGCAGCTTAGTTGGGACAGGGTACTACGAGCAGTACTTC. Its protein product is CASSLVGTGYYEQYF. The chain has TRBV7-6 and TRBJ2-7; 9 bases agree with TRBD1. V trimming: 1 base; J trimming: 3 bases; junction bases outside the gene matches: 4. Looked up from germline, CDR1 is SGHVS and CDR2 is FNYEAQ. There are 15 residues in the CDR3.

This clone was observed a handful of times. The genes are TRBV7-9 and TRBJ2-7; perhaps TRBD1 as D (7 bases). The CDR3 spans 12 residues. The germline V gene has CDR1 SEHNR and CDR2 FQNEAQ (reference sequence). V shed 6 bases and J shed 5 bases, with 11 bases lying between them. CDR3 amino acids: CASSRGTDEQYF. The CDR3 DNA reads as TGTGCCAGCAGTCGGGGGACAGACGAGCAGTACTTC.